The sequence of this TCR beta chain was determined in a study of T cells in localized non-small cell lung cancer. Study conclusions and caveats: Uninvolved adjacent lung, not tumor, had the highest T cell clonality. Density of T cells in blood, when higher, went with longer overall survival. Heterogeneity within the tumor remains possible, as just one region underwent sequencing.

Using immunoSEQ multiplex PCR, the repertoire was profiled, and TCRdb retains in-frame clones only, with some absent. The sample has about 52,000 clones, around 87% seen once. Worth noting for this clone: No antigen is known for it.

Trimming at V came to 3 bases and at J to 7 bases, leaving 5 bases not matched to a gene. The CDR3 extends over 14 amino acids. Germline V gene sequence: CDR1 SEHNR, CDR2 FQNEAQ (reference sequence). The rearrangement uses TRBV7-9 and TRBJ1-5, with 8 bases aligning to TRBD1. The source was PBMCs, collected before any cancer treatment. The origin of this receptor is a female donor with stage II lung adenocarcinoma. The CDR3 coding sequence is TGTGCCAGCAGCTTTCAGGGGGCAGGGCAGCCCCAGCATTTT. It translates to CASSFQGAGQPQHF.